The rows below give T cell receptor beta chains drawn from one sample of a study of cytomegalovirus exposure and HLA in healthy donors. TCRdb keeps only in-frame clones here, not all; method: immunoSEQ multiplex PCR. The sample lists 160,000 or so clones, 65% to 85% occurring once. The sequencing sample was made of PBMCs. The receptor source for this set is a man in his forties or fifties in good health and CMV-seropositive. CDR3s include the opening cysteine and the closing phenylalanine or tryptophan.

TRBJ1-1,TRBV27,CASSRGRGLTEAFF
TRBJ1-5,TRBV27,CASSLLGDQPQHF
TRBJ1-1,TRBV7-8,CASSPFSDTEAFF
TRBJ1-1,TRBV12-2,CASRLTGFSTEAFF
TRBJ2-5,TRBV7-9,CASSLIKGSQETQYF
TRBJ1-3,TRBV4-2,CASSKKGGDETGTIYF
TRBJ2-1,TRBV5-1,CASSLLTSGMDEQFF
TRBJ2-7,TRBV18,CASTTSGRGEQYF
TRBJ1-1,TRBV6-6,CASGEGWGTEAFF
TRBJ2-3,TRBV5-4,CASSPGGGLTDTQYF
TRBJ1-1,TRBV5-6,CASSKPPRSPEAFF
TRBJ2-7,TRBV18,CASSPGGWTHEQYF
TRBJ1-3,TRBV30,CAWRARDRGSGNTIYF
TRBJ1-1,TRBV6-6,CASCQQGNTEAFF